Shown below are 6 T cell receptor beta chains from a single sample sequenced in a study of early stage breast cancer tumors. The repertoire was sequenced with immunoSEQ multiplex PCR; TCRdb's copy has only in-frame clones and lacks some. The sample has tens of thousands of clones, around 80% seen once. Source material: blood. The source of these receptors is a person in their 40s with breast cancer.

This clone was seen more than once but under ten times. The chain recombines TRBV30 with TRBJ2-7; TRBD1 aligns across 7 bases. The J segment lost 6 bases and the V segment lost 0 bases, leaving 2 bases of the junction unmatched. Germline V gives CDR1 GTSNPN, CDR2 SVGIG (reference sequence). CDR3 size: 12 residues. The CDR3 spells CAWSVHRGEQYF. Written as DNA, the CDR3 is TGTGCCTGGAGTGTACACAGGGGCGAGCAGTACTTC.

The CDR3 reads CASGFGAYEQYF. The CDR3 coding sequence is TGTGCCAGCGGGTTCGGGGCGTACGAGCAGTACTTC. This chain joins TRBV6-1 and TRBJ2-7; D is tentatively TRBD1 or TRBD2 (5 bases each). V was shortened by 8 bases and J by 4 bases, with 12 bases between the two germline ends. The germline V gene has CDR1 MNHNS and CDR2 SASEGT. The CDR3 is made up of 12 amino acids.

The rearrangement links TRBV9 to TRBJ2-7; 8 positions match TRBD2. CDR1 and CDR2 (germline): SGDLS, YYNGEE. The CDR3 is 15 amino acids. Germline trimming cut 4 bases from V and 4 bases from J; bases unmatched to any gene: 10. The CDR3 nucleotides are TGTGCCAGCAGCCCCCAGCGGGAGCCCTTTTACGAGCAGTACTTC. Translated, it gives CASSPQREPFYEQYF.

The table lists this clone with a few counts. V usage is TRBV7-9 and J usage is TRBJ2-7; 9 positions match TRBD2. J was trimmed by 1 base and V by 5 bases; bases with no gene match: 6. The CDR3 extends over 15 amino acids. Germline CDR1 is SEHNR and CDR2 is FQNEAQ (reference sequence). The CDR3 DNA follows: TGTGCCAGCAGCGCAGGGACTAGCCGATCCTACGAGCAGTACTTC. As protein: CASSAGTSRSYEQYF.

The V gene is TRBV10-1, the J gene TRBJ2-1, with 11 positions matching TRBD1. V was pared by 8 bases and J by 9 bases, with 15 bases of the junction left unmatched. Per the germline V gene, CDR1 is WNHNN and CDR2 is SYGVQD (reference sequence). The CDR3 is made up of 16 amino acids. CDR3 sequence reads: CASSRAGTGGSSEQFF. In DNA form, the CDR3 reads TGCGCCAGCTCCAGGGCCGGGACAGGGGGGAGCAGTGAGCAGTTCTTC.

This clone was counted a single time. The chain couples TRBV12-5 to TRBJ2-2, with 9 bases identical to TRBD1. Trimming took 1 base from V and 1 from J; bases not matched to a gene: 4. This CDR3 spans 17 amino acids. The germline CDR1 and CDR2 sequences are LGHNT and FRNRAP. CDR3 loop: CASGLARQGGNTGELFF. The CDR3 DNA reads as TGTGCTAGTGGTTTGGCTCGACAGGGGGGGAACACCGGGGAGCTGTTTTTT. Filled out from reference TRBV12-5 and TRBJ2-2, the complete variable domain reads DARVTQTPRHKVTEMGQEVTMRCQPILGHNTVFWYRQTMMQGLELLAYFRNRAPLDDSGMPKDRFSAEMPDATLATLKIQPSEPRDSAVYFCASGLARQGGNTGELFFGEGSRLTVL.